Following are 26 T cell receptor beta chains from one sample sequenced in a study of blood T cell repertoires in COVID-19. The repertoire was sequenced with immunoSEQ multiplex PCR; TCRdb's copy has only in-frame clones and lacks some. The sample records approximately 120,000 clones, approximately 88% being singletons. The sample comprised peripheral blood. These receptors were taken from a middle-aged man with acute or convalescent COVID-19.

This chain links TRBV18 with TRBJ2-7; D perhaps matches TRBD2 (5 bases). V lost 4 bases and J 2 bases, leaving 12 bases between the germline ends. The germline V gene has CDR1 KGHSH and CDR2 LQKENI. The CDR3 loop spans 14 amino acids. The CDR3 DNA is TGTGCCAGCTCACGCGGGCCGGGTGCCTACGAGCAGTACTTC. It yields the protein CASSRGPGAYEQYF.

Here the CDR3 reads CASSPQDRGPNQPQHF. The CDR3 nucleotides are TGTGCCAGCTCACCCCAGGACAGGGGTCCAAATCAGCCCCAGCATTTT. The chain employs TRBV18 and TRBJ1-5, with 9 bases that match TRBD1. J lost 4 bases, V lost 3 bases, and 7 bases had no gene match. Germline CDR1 and CDR2: KGHSH and LQKENI. The CDR3 totals 16 residues.

This chain uses TRBV13 with TRBJ2-7; weak D call: TRBD1 (5 bases). The V end was cut by 3 bases, the J end by 6 bases, with 12 bases between. The V gene's germline CDR1 is PRHDT and CDR2 FYEKMQ (reference sequence). The CDR3 spans 13 residues. The CDR3 coding sequence is TGTGCCAGCAGCTTCCCCGAAGGGGCCGAGCAGTACTTC. This translates into CASSFPEGAEQYF.

This clone was counted only a few times. The J gene is TRBJ2-7, the V gene TRBV21-1; the table's TRBD1 call for D was not verified on the DNA. TRBV21-1 is deemed a pseudogene. The CDR3 runs 16 residues. This chain's CDR3 is CASSKLEGTAAYEQYF. CDR3 bases: TGTGCCAGCAGCAAGCTGGAAGGGACAGCTGCCTACGAGCAGTACTTC.

This clone was seen a single time. The gene calls are TRBV5-5 and TRBJ2-2; D ambiguous. Germline V gene data show CDR1 as SGHKS and CDR2 as YYEKEE (reference sequence). This CDR3 has 13 residues. V lost 2 bases, J lost 3 bases, and 5 bases lay in between. CDR3 in amino acids: CASSFGYTGELFF. The DNA for the CDR3 is TGTGCCAGCAGCTTCGGTTACACCGGGGAGCTGTTTTTT.

J is TRBJ2-7 and V is TRBV19, with a weak D call TRBD2 (5 bases). V was pared by 1 base and J by 5 bases, with 12 bases between. The germline V gene has CDR1 LNHDA and CDR2 SQIVND (reference sequence). The CDR3 spans 14 residues. CDR3 in amino acids: CASSIGEGVHEQYF. The CDR3 nucleotides read TGTGCCAGTAGTATAGGCGAGGGAGTGCACGAGCAGTACTTC.

J is TRBJ2-7 and V is TRBV30, with D possibly TRBD1 on 5 matching bases. Germline CDR1 and CDR2: GTSNPN and SVGIG (reference sequence). The V end lost 0 bases, the J end lost 2 bases, and 11 bases lay between the germline ends. This CDR3 has 14 amino acids. The CDR3 loop reads CAWSVGSGTYEQYF. DNA of the CDR3: TGTGCCTGGAGTGTAGGGTCAGGGACCTACGAGCAGTACTTC.

The chain joins TRBV12-5 to TRBJ1-1; D gene unclear. The CDR3 is made up of 12 amino acids. The V gene lost 3 bases and the J gene lost 2 bases, with 4 bases spanning the gap. The germline gives CDR1 LGHNT, CDR2 FRNRAP. CDR3: CASGFQNTEAFF. CDR3 nucleotide sequence: TGTGCTAGTGGTTTCCAAAACACTGAAGCTTTCTTT.

Only a few counts were recorded for this clone. The chain uses TRBV5-6 and TRBJ2-7, with TRBD1 identical over 8 bases. V gave up 1 base and J gave up 1 base; unmatched junction bases: 7. The length of the CDR3 is 16 residues. The V gene's germline CDR1 is SGHDT and CDR2 YYEEEE. In nucleotides, the CDR3 is TGTGCCAGCAGCTTGAAACTGACAGGGGTTTCCTACGAGCAGTACTTC. Protein product: CASSLKLTGVSYEQYF.

The chain uses TRBV3-1 (or the pseudogene TRBV3-2) and TRBJ1-1; D is possibly TRBD1 (5 bases). CDR1 LGHDT and CDR2 YNNKEL come from the germline V gene (reference sequence). CDR3 length equals 15 residues. V lost 6 bases and J lost 1, with 15 bases in between. The CDR3 DNA sequence: TGTGCCAGCAGAGAGGACCTGGGGGGGAACACTGAAGCTTTCTTT. This codes for CASREDLGGNTEAFF.

This chain links TRBV4-3 with TRBJ2-5; possibly TRBD2 for D (5 bases). Between the trimmed V and J ends, which lost 3 bases and 5 bases, there was a span of 16 bases. The CDR3 contains 15 residues. The V gene's germline CDR1 is LGHNA and CDR2 YSLEER. For the CDR3, the DNA is TGCGCCAGCAGCCAGTTCGGCGGACCGGGGGAGACCCAGTACTTC. Translated, it gives CASSQFGGPGETQYF.

The chain links TRBV5-1 to TRBJ1-1; TRBD1 agrees at 7 bases. The CDR3 runs to 12 residues. Unmatched junction bases numbered 8, after V lost 7 bases and J lost 8 bases. Germline values: CDR1 SGHRS, CDR2 YFSETQ. The CDR3 bases are TGCGCCAGCGGCCGGGACAGCGGAGAAGCTTTCTTT. This encodes CASGRDSGEAFF.

There are a few counts of this clone. The V call is TRBV18, the J call TRBJ2-4; possibly TRBD1 for D (5 bases). This CDR3 comprises 14 residues. The V gene lost 2 bases and the J gene lost 9 bases, with 14 bases spanning the gap. CDR1 and CDR2 from the germline V gene are KGHSH and LQKENI. The CDR3 nucleotides are TGTGCCAGCTCACCAAGGGGCGAAACATCCATTCAGTACTTC. Protein: CASSPRGETSIQYF.

The chain carries TRBV10-2 and TRBJ2-7; 7 bases align to TRBD1. This CDR3 region has 12 residues. The junction had 5 bases not matched to a gene; V was cut back by 5 bases and J by 7 bases. CDR1 is WSHSY and CDR2 is SAAADI in the germline V gene. The CDR3 DNA is TGCGCCAGCAGTCAGGGGGTTGGGGAGCAGTACTTC. Its translation: CASSQGVGEQYF.

This chain joins TRBV2 and TRBJ1-2; D gene ambiguous. Trimming took off 3 bases at V and 2 bases at J, with 10 bases between the two ends. Germline V gene data show CDR1 as SNHLY and CDR2 as FYNNEI. There are 14 residues in the CDR3. This CDR3 reads CASSDSGGNYGYTF. DNA for the CDR3: TGTGCCAGCAGTGACAGCGGAGGGAACTATGGCTACACCTTC.

The rearrangement links TRBV5-6 to TRBJ1-1; 12 nucleotides agree with TRBD1. After removal of 2 bases from V and 5 bases from J, the junction contained 7 bases not matched to a gene. This CDR3 is 16 amino acids long. Germline V lookup: CDR1 SGHDT, CDR2 YYEEEE. This CDR3 is CASSLMGQGAVTEAFF. CDR3 coding DNA: TGTGCCAGCAGCTTAATGGGACAGGGGGCTGTGACTGAAGCTTTCTTT. The full variable domain, its missing parts supplied by reference TRBV5-6 and TRBJ1-1, is DAGVTQSPTHLIKTRGQQVTLRCSPKSGHDTVSWYQQALGQGPQFIFQYYEEEERQRGNFPDRFSGHQFPNYSSELNVNALLLGDSALYLCASSLMGQGAVTEAFFGQGTRLTVV.

In nucleotides, the CDR3 is TGTGCCACCAGTGATCCACGGGCGGGTCGCGAGGAACTGTTTTTT. The encoded protein is CATSDPRAGREELFF. The chain couples TRBV24-1 to TRBJ1-4; D is uncertain. Germline V CDR1 and CDR2: KGHDR, SFDVKD. The CDR3 length is 15 residues. The V gene lost 3 bases and the J gene lost 12 bases, with 19 bases spanning the gap.

The rearrangement joins TRBV7-9 to TRBJ1-2; no reliable D call. Germline V gene sequence: CDR1 SEHNR, CDR2 FQNEAQ (reference sequence). The CDR3 loop spans 12 amino acids. The CDR3 nucleotides are TGTGCTTCGACGAGGTTCAACTATGGCTACACCTTC. Protein: CASTRFNYGYTF. The full variable domain, with the rest looked up from reference TRBV7-9 and TRBJ1-2, is DTGVSQNPRHKITKRGQNVTFRCDPISEHNRLYWYRQTLGQGPEFLTYFQNEAQLEKSRLLSDRFSAERPKGSFSTLEIQRTEQGDSAMYLCASTRFNYGYTFGSGTRLTVV.

The genes are TRBV19 and TRBJ2-3, with 7 bases fitting TRBD1. Trimming removed 5 bases from V and 6 bases from J; junction bases left unmatched: 5. Germline CDR1 is LNHDA and CDR2 is SQIVND (reference sequence). The CDR3 runs to 13 residues. The DNA for the CDR3 is TGTGCCAGTAGTGAAATGACAGGGGATACGCAGTATTTT. This codes for CASSEMTGDTQYF.

The CDR3 spells CSVEVSGGKRTEAFF. For the CDR3, the DNA is TGCAGCGTTGAAGTGTCCGGGGGAAAACGCACTGAAGCTTTCTTT. The chain is built from TRBV29-1 and TRBJ1-1, with TRBD1 as a possible D gene (5 bases). Germline V lookup: CDR1 SQVTM, CDR2 ANQGSEA. The CDR3 covers 15 residues. V was cut by 1 base and J by 4 bases, with 16 bases left in between. Full variable domain (rest looked up from reference TRBV29-1 and TRBJ1-1): SAVISQKPSRDICQRGTSLTIQCQVDSQVTMMFWYRQQPGQSLTLIATANQGSEATYESGFVIDKFPISRPNLTFSTLTVSNMSPEDSSIYLCSVEVSGGKRTEAFFGQGTRLTVV.

This clone came up once. This chain links TRBV21-1 with TRBJ2-1; the table's D call, TRBD2, has no DNA check behind it. TRBV21-1 is recorded as a pseudogene. This CDR3 contains 15 residues. In nucleotides, the CDR3 is TGTGCCAGCAGCGCTAGCGGGGAGCCCCAGGATGAGCAGTTCTTC. This translates into CASSASGEPQDEQFF.

The rearrangement joins TRBV5-1 to TRBJ2-5; 7 bases are a match to TRBD1. J was trimmed by 3 bases and V by 4 bases; bases with no gene match: 6. This CDR3 comprises 14 residues. The V gene's germline CDR1 is SGHRS and CDR2 YFSETQ. CDR3 sequence (DNA): TGCGCCAGCAGCGTGACAGGGAACAAAGAGACCCAGTACTTC. Translation: CASSVTGNKETQYF.

This clone has only a few counts. The V and J genes are TRBV6-2 or TRBV6-3 and TRBJ2-7; 11 bases agree with TRBD2. Germline V gene lookup returns CDR1 MNHEY and CDR2 SVGEGT. The CDR3 is 14 residues long. V lost 2 bases and J lost 3; bases outside the gene matches: 0. The CDR3 spells CASSYGTSGYEQYF. In DNA, the CDR3 is TGTGCCAGCAGTTACGGGACTAGCGGCTACGAGCAGTACTTC.

V usage is TRBV30 and J usage is TRBJ1-2, with D uncertain. V gave up 0 bases and J gave up 5 bases, with 16 bases separating them. Looked up from germline, CDR1 is GTSNPN and CDR2 is SVGIG (reference sequence). The CDR3 consists of 15 residues. CDR3 sequence: CAWSVFGRQPYGYTF. DNA for the CDR3: TGTGCCTGGAGTGTATTCGGCAGGCAGCCTTATGGCTACACCTTC.

The V gene is TRBV29-1, the J gene TRBJ1-2; D remains unclear. The CDR3 runs to 13 residues. Trimming pared 0 bases from V and 0 bases from J, leaving 5 bases between. The germline CDR1 and CDR2 sequences are SQVTM and ANQGSEA. In DNA, the CDR3 is TGCAGCGTTGAAGACGGTGCTAACTATGGCTACACCTTC. This translates into CSVEDGANYGYTF.

This CDR3 reads CASSLVLAGDTQYF. The CDR3 region has the DNA TGTGCCAGCAGCTTAGTACTAGCGGGAGATACGCAGTATTTT. The chain combines TRBV7-2 with TRBJ2-3, with 9 bases aligning to TRBD2. The CDR3 length is 14 residues. Looked up from germline, CDR1 is SGHTA and CDR2 is FQGNSA. Losses at the gene ends were 1 base for V and 5 bases for J; bases not matched to a gene: 1.